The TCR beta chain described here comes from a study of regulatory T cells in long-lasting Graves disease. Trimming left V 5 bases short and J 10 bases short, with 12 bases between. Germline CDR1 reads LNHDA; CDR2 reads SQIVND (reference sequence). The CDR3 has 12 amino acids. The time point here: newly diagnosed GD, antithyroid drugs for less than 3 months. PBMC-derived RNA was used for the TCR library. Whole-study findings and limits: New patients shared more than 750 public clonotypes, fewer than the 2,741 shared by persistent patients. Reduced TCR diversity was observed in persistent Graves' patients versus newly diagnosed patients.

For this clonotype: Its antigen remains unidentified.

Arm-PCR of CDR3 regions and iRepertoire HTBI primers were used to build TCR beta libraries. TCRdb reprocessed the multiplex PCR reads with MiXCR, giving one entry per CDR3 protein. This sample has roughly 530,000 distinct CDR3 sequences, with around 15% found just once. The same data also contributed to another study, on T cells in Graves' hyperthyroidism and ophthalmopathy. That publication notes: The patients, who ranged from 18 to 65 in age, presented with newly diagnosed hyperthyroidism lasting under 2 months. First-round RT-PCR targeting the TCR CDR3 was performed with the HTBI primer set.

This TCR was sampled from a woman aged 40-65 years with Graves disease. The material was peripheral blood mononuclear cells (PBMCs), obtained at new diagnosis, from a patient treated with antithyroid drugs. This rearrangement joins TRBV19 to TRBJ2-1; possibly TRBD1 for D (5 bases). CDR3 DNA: TGTGCCAGTAGTGTGAAAGGGGCGGAGCAGTTCTTC. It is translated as CASSVKGAEQFF. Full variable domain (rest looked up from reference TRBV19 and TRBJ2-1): DGGITQSPKYLFRKEGQNVTLSCEQNLNHDAMYWYRQDPGQGLRLIYYSQIVNDFQKGDIAEGYSVSREKKESFPLTVTSAQKNPTAFYLCASSVKGAEQFFGPGTRLTVL.